This paragraph covers one T cell receptor beta chain sequence. The antigen is not known. Use of 60 Vbeta and 13 Jbeta primers characterized the PCR. Sequenced by immunoSEQ multiplex PCR; TCRdb stores in-frame clones only, minus some. The top ten hold roughly 3.6% of the sample, which has roughly 100,000 clones, around 80% seen once. The source of the sample is a study of cytomegalovirus exposure and HLA in healthy donors. Whole-study results and caveats: There were under 200 TCR beta chains listed as cytomegalovirus-associated. Exclusion as indistinguishable affected some V segments, including TRBV6-2 and TRBV6-3. In vitro confirmation showed a few CMV-associated chains to be CMV antigen specific. Common viral pathogens seemed to be connected with several of the most significant clusters, according to a later analysis.

Germline CDR1 is SEHNR and CDR2 is FQNEAQ (reference sequence). The CDR3 spans 12 residues. The V gene lost 4 bases and the J gene lost 3 bases, with 7 bases spanning the gap. This sequence joins TRBV7-9 and TRBJ2-7; D is unclear. The receptor was derived from a man aged 55-75 years in good health and CMV-seronegative. Sequenced material: PBMCs. For the CDR3, the DNA is TGTGCCAGCAGCTCTCGGGTCTACGAGCAGTACGTC. This codes for CASSSRVYEQYV.